This TCR beta chain derives from a study of blood T cell repertoires in COVID-19. This table comes from immunoSEQ multiplex PCR, and its TCRdb copy is limited to in-frame clones, with some not included. The sample consists of roughly 130,000 clones, about 83% of them appearing once. Germline CDR1 MNHNS, CDR2 SASEGT. With 5 bases clipped from V and 4 bases from J, the junction kept 8 bases outside the gene matches. The length of the CDR3 is 15 residues. The TCR sequence derives from a woman in her 50s with acute COVID-19. Sequencing input: PBMCs or T cells enriched from blood (not recorded which). The gene calls are TRBV6-1 and TRBJ2-3, with 8 positions matching TRBD1. The CDR3 nucleotides are TGTGCCAGCAGTCCGACAGGGGAAGGGGCAGATACGCAGTATTTT. Translation gives CASSPTGEGADTQYF.